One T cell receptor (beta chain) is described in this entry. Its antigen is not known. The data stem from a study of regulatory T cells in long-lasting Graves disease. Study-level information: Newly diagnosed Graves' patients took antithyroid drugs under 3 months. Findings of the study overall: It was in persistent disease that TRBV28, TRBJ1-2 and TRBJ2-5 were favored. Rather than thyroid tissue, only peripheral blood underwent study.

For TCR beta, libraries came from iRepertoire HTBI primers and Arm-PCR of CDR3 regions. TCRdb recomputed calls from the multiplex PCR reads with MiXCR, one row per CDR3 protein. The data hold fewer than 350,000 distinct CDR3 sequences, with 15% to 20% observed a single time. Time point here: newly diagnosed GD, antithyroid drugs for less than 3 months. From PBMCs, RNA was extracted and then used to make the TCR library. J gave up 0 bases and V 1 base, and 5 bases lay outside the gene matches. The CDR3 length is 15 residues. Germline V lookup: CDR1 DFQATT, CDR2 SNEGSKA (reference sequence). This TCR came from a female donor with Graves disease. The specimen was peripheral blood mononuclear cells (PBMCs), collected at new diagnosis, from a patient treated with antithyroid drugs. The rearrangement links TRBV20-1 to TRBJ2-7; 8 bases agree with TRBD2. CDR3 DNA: TGCAGTGCTAGAGCCACCGCGGGGGGCTCCTACGAGCAGTACTTC. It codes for CSARATAGGSYEQYF.